A single sample gave rise to the 17 T cell receptor beta chains below, sequenced in a study of T cell clonotyping in hematopoietic cell transplantation. The assay was immunoSEQ multiplex PCR, and TCRdb's table has in-frame clones only and misses some. This sample has 4,500 to 5,000 clones; roughly 88% occur once, and the top ten carry around 4.6%. The sequenced material came from peripheral blood mononuclear cells. The receptors originated from a man aged 40-49 years in good health. Some clones in this sample may be carry-over from other donors' samples.

V usage is TRBV7-2 and J usage is TRBJ2-7; 11 bases line up with TRBD1. This CDR3 is built from 19 residues. Per germline, CDR1 SGHTA and CDR2 FQGNSA. The V gene end was trimmed by 0 bases and the J gene end by 2 bases; junction bases not matched to a gene: 12. CDR3 nucleotide sequence: TGTGCCAGCAGCTTAGCGGCTGGACAGGGGGCCGGGAGTACCTACGAGCAGTACTTC. Translating gives CASSLAAGQGAGSTYEQYF.

As for this clone: Other DNA sequences in the same sample also yield this CDR3. The V gene is TRBV29-1, the J gene TRBJ1-2, with D maybe TRBD1 (6 bases). The germline gives CDR1 SQVTM, CDR2 ANQGSEA. The CDR3 sequence is 12 residues long. Trimming cost V 6 bases and J 1 base, with 9 bases left between them. The CDR3 DNA is TGCAGCGTGGACAGTTTTAACTATGGCTACACCTTC. It is translated as CSVDSFNYGYTF. Based on the CDR3 plus reference TRBV29-1 and TRBJ1-2, the full variable domain is SAVISQKPSRDICQRGTSLTIQCQVDSQVTMMFWYRQQPGQSLTLIATANQGSEATYESGFVIDKFPISRPNLTFSTLTVSNMSPEDSSIYLCSVDSFNYGYTFGSGTRLTVV.

The chain couples TRBV19 to TRBJ2-1, with D possibly TRBD2 on 6 matching bases. This CDR3 has 14 residues. Germline CDR1 is LNHDA and CDR2 is SQIVND (reference sequence). V dropped 7 bases and J dropped 0 bases, with 10 bases sitting between them. CDR3 sequence: CASTKRASYNEQFF. CDR3 coding DNA: TGTGCCAGTACCAAGCGGGCCTCCTACAATGAGCAGTTCTTC.

The genes are TRBV20-1 and TRBJ2-7, with a tentative D call TRBD1 (5 bases). Trimming took 3 bases from V and 2 from J, leaving 5 bases between them. The length of the CDR3 is 11 residues. Germline V gene data show CDR1 as DFQATT and CDR2 as SNEGSKA (reference sequence). The chain's CDR3 is CSASRAYEQYF. The CDR3 region has the DNA TGCAGTGCTAGCAGGGCCTACGAGCAGTACTTC.

V is TRBV7-9 and J is TRBJ2-2; no definite D call. The germline CDR1 and CDR2 sequences are SEHNR and FQNEAQ (reference sequence). V was trimmed by 8 bases and J by 3 bases, leaving 1 base between them. The CDR3 has 10 residues. This CDR3 is CASHTGELFF. The DNA of the CDR3 is TGTGCCAGCCACACCGGGGAGCTGTTTTTT.

The chain links TRBV5-1 to TRBJ1-6; a possible D gene is TRBD1 (5 bases). V was shortened by 4 bases and J by 9 bases, with 11 bases between the two germline ends. This CDR3 comprises 13 residues. CDR1 and CDR2 from the germline V gene are SGHRS and YFSETQ. CDR3 nucleotide sequence: TGCGCCAGCAGCGGGGCCGGGACTTCACCCCTCCACTTT. Its translation is CASSGAGTSPLHF.

This sequence joins TRBV2 and TRBJ1-6; D not certain. Germline V lookup: CDR1 SNHLY, CDR2 FYNNEI. V was clipped by 2 bases and J by 9 bases, with 8 bases between them. This CDR3 is built from 13 residues. CDR3 nucleotide sequence: TGTGCCAGCAGTGAAAGACTGGGTTCACCCCTCCACTTT. This sequence encodes CASSERLGSPLHF. The variable domain in full, with the rest retrieved from reference TRBV2 and TRBJ1-6, is EPEVTQTPSHQVTQMGQEVILRCVPISNHLYFYWYRQILGQKVEFLVSFYNNEISEKSEIFDDQFSVERPDGSNFTLKIRSTKLEDSAMYFCASSERLGSPLHFGNGTRLTVT.

This chain links TRBV7-8 with TRBJ1-2; D is ambiguous. Germline V gene sequence: CDR1 SGHVS, CDR2 FQNEAQ. V was pared by 2 bases and J by 7 bases, with 11 bases between. The CDR3 has 13 amino acids. DNA of the CDR3: TGTGCCAGCAGCTTATATTTAGGACTTGGCTACACCTTC. This sequence encodes CASSLYLGLGYTF.

This clone has more than one count but fewer than ten. The genes are TRBV6-5 and TRBJ2-2; TRBD2 might be the D (6 bases). Trimming shortened V by 5 bases and J by 6 bases, and 13 bases separated the two germline ends. Per germline, CDR1 MNHEY and CDR2 SVGAGI. The CDR3 consists of 14 residues. CDR3: CASSPSSVAGELFF. The CDR3 DNA follows: TGTGCCAGCAGTCCTTCTAGCGTAGCCGGGGAGCTGTTTTTT.

The V call is TRBV6-4, the J call TRBJ2-1; a possible D gene is TRBD1 (6 bases). The CDR3 has 13 residues. Germline CDR1 reads MRHNA; CDR2 reads SNTAGT. The ends were cut back, 2 bases at V and 5 bases at J, with 7 bases in the middle. Here the CDR3 reads CASSDRDNNEQFF. CDR3 nucleotides: TGTGCCAGCAGTGACAGGGACAACAATGAGCAGTTCTTC.

The chain employs TRBV13 and TRBJ2-1; 8 positions match TRBD2. The CDR3 is 15 amino acids. The germline gives CDR1 PRHDT, CDR2 FYEKMQ (reference sequence). Trimming cost V 5 bases and J 12 bases; bases outside gene matches: 15. CDR3 in amino acids: CASSDLAGMLGRQFF. In DNA form, the CDR3 reads TGTGCCAGCAGCGACCTAGCGGGTATGCTCGGTCGGCAGTTCTTC.

The chain carries TRBV29-1 and TRBJ2-3; D is perhaps TRBD1 (5 bases). The germline V gene encodes CDR1 SQVTM and CDR2 ANQGSEA. V was pared by 1 base and J by 5 bases, with 7 bases between. The CDR3 length is 12 residues. This CDR3 is CSVEVQGDTQYF. DNA of the CDR3: TGCAGCGTTGAAGTCCAGGGAGATACGCAGTATTTT.

The chain couples TRBV5-1 to TRBJ2-2, with D hard to call. Germline lookup yields CDR1 SGHRS and CDR2 YFSETQ. V lost 5 bases and J lost 0, with 5 bases in between. The CDR3 is 13 residues long. The CDR3 loop reads CASRTTNTGELFF. The CDR3 DNA follows: TGCGCCAGCAGGACAACGAACACCGGGGAGCTGTTTTTT.

This chain uses TRBV5-1 with TRBJ1-4, with D possibly matching TRBD1 (5 bases). Germline-derived CDR1 and CDR2 are SGHRS and YFSETQ. This CDR3 spans 12 amino acids. The V end was cut by 4 bases, the J end by 12 bases, with 13 bases between. The CDR3 is CASSRDGSELFF. CDR3 DNA sequence: TGCGCCAGCAGCCGGGACGGGTCGGAACTGTTTTTT.

The V gene is TRBV5-1, the J gene TRBJ1-2; no clear D. Between the trimmed V and J ends, which lost 2 bases and 7 bases, there was a span of 9 bases. Germline V gives CDR1 SGHRS, CDR2 YFSETQ. The CDR3 consists of 12 residues. CDR3: CASSLSGFGYTF. In DNA form, the CDR3 reads TGCGCCAGCAGCTTATCAGGCTTTGGCTACACCTTC.

In regard to this clone: Additional DNA sequences in this sample encode the identical CDR3. The V and J genes are TRBV18 and TRBJ2-3; D is uncertain. CDR3 length: 14 residues. Germline V gene lookup returns CDR1 KGHSH and CDR2 LQKENI. V was pared by 3 bases and J by 1 base, with 8 bases between. As DNA, the CDR3 is TGTGCCAGCTCACCCCAACGCGGCACAGATACGCAGTATTTT. Protein sequence: CASSPQRGTDTQYF.

The gene calls are TRBV4-3 and TRBJ2-3; D tentatively fits TRBD1 or TRBD2 (5 bases each). The germline V gene has CDR1 LGHNA and CDR2 YSLEER. The CDR3 runs to 17 residues. Trimming took off 1 base at V and 2 bases at J, with 16 bases between the two ends. The CDR3 protein is CASSQVDSGLYTDTQYF. The CDR3 DNA follows: TGCGCCAGCAGCCAAGTTGACAGCGGACTCTACACAGATACGCAGTATTTT.